This T cell receptor beta chain came from a study of long-term antiretroviral therapy in people with HIV. Points from the study as a whole: Among HIV repertoires, CDR3 length ranges were narrower than those of controls.

About this clone itself: The antigen remains unidentified.

The assay used was immunoSEQ (version v3.0), run at survey level. The assay was immunoSEQ multiplex PCR, and TCRdb's table has in-frame clones only and misses some. The table has 20,000 to 25,000 clones, approximately 86% seen once. The specimen was unsorted PBMCs, collected less than 2.5 years after starting antiretroviral therapy. This sequence originates from a man aged 35-49 years with HIV.

The CDR3 loop reads CASSPGGYNEQFF. In nucleotides, the CDR3 is TGTGCCAGCAGCCCGGGGGGGTACAATGAGCAGTTCTTC. This chain links TRBV5-6 with TRBJ2-1, with TRBD2 matching over 8 bases. V lost 4 bases, J lost 4 bases, and 1 base stayed unmatched. The CDR3 covers 13 residues. Germline V lookup: CDR1 SGHDT, CDR2 YYEEEE.